This TCR beta chain was identified during a study of T cell clonotyping in hematopoietic cell transplantation. Study results and caveats: Pathologically expanded recipient clonotypes increased progressively from day 30 to day 180 as diversity fell.

Comments on this clone: Its cognate antigen is unknown.

This sample's time point: recipient sample about 28 days before transplant, after cytoreduction. TCRdb's copy holds only in-frame clones and misses some; the assay was immunoSEQ multiplex PCR. The table includes approximately 26,000 clones, 75% to 85% detected once. Germline CDR1 reads MRHNA; CDR2 reads SNTAGT. The CDR3 runs 15 residues. V shed 5 bases, J shed 4 bases, and the junction held 3 bases outside the gene matches. This TCR was sampled from an older woman with acute myeloid leukemia. Some clones in this sample may be carry-over from other donors' samples. The rearrangement links TRBV6-4 to TRBJ2-3; 13 positions match TRBD2. Sample: peripheral blood mononuclear cells, taken before stem cell transplant. In nucleotides, the CDR3 is TGTGCCAGCAGTCCTACTAGCGGGGGGGCAGATACGCAGTATTTT. Amino acids: CASSPTSGGADTQYF.